Reported below is one TCR beta chain. The CDR3 covers 15 residues. Trimming took 4 bases from V and 4 from J; bases not matched to a gene: 9. Germline V gene data show CDR1 as MGHRA and CDR2 as YSYEKL. Participants spanned ages about 18 to 89 years and resided in fewer than 30 US areas. Only in-frame clones appear in the TCRdb table, and some are missing; sequencing was by immunoSEQ multiplex PCR. The data hold approximately 480,000 clones, with about 85% observed a single time. This entry belongs to a study of blood T cell repertoires in COVID-19. Overall study: Samples came from the United States, Italy and Spain, spanning acute and convalescent COVID-19.

This sequence originates from a woman younger than 30 who had recovered from COVID-19. The rearrangement joins TRBV4-1 to TRBJ1-2, with 7 bases lining up with TRBD1. Source material: PBMCs or T cells enriched from blood (not recorded which). DNA for the CDR3: TGCGCCAGCAGCCTCCCGACAGGGATTTTCTATGGCTACACCTTC. Translating it yields CASSLPTGIFYGYTF.